The entry below gives a single T cell receptor beta chain sequence along with its context. The PCR had 60 Vbeta and 13 Jbeta primers. Data came from immunoSEQ multiplex PCR; TCRdb stores just in-frame clones and leaves some out. This table holds under 250,000 clones, about 83% found once. The data belong to a study of cytomegalovirus exposure and HLA in healthy donors. The TCR originated in a human donor in good health. The specimen sequenced was PBMCs.

The CDR3 DNA sequence: TGTGCCAGCAGCGTAGCCCCTTCCACAGGGGTATACGAGCAGTACTTC. Protein product: CASSVAPSTGVYEQYF. The V call is TRBV9, the J call TRBJ2-7, with 7 bases lining up with TRBD1. Germline V gives CDR1 SGDLS, CDR2 YYNGEE. V gave up 0 bases and J gave up 4 bases; unmatched junction bases: 10. The CDR3 spans 16 residues.